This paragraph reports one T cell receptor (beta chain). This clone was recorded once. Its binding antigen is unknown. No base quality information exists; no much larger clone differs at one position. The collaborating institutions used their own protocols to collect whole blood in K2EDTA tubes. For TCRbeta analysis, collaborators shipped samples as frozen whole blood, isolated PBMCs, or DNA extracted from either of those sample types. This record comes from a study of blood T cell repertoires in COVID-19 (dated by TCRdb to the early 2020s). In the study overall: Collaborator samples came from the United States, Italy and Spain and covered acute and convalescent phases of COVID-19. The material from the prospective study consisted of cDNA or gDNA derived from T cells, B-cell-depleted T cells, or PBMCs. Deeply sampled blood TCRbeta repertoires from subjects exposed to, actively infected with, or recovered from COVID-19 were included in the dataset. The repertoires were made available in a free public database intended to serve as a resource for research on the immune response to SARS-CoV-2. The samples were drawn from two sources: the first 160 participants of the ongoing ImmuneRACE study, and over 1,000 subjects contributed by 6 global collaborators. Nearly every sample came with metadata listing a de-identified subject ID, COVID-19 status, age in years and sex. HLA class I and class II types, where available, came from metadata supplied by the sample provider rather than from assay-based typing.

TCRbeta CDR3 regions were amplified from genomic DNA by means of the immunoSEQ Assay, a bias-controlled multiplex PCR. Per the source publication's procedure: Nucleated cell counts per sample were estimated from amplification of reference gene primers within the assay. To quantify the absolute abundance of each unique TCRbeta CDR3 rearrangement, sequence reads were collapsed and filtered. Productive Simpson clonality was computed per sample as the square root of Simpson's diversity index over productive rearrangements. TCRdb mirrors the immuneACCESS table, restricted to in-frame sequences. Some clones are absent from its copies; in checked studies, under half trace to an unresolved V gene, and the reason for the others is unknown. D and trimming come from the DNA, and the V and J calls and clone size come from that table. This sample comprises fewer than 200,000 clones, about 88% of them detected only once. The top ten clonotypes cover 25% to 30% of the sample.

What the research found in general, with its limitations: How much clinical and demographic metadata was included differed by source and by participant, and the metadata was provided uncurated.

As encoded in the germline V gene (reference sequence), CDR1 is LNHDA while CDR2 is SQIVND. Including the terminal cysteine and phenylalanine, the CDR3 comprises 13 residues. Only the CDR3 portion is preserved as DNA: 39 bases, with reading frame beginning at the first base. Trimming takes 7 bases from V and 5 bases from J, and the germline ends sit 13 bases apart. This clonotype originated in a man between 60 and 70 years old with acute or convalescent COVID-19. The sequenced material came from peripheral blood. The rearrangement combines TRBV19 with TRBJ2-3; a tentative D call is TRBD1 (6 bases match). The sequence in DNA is TGTGCCAGTACTACAGGGCTACTAGATACGCAGTATTTT. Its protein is CASTTGLLDTQYF.